This T cell receptor beta chain was sequenced during a study of Ad26.COV2.S vaccination and SARS-CoV-2 variants. Turning to the study itself: Ad26.COV2.S shots went into the muscle once or twice, 56 days apart. Study results and limitations: Researchers cautioned that TCR breadth and depth analyses may have underestimated total T cell responses. Similar non-spike TCR breadth was seen in vaccine and placebo recipients.

The CDR3 consists of 14 residues. V shed 10 bases, J shed 2 bases, and the junction held 7 bases outside the gene matches. Germline V lookup: CDR1 MNHEY, CDR2 SMNVEV (reference sequence). Sequencing was performed with immunoSEQ multiplex PCR; in TCRdb, only in-frame clones are kept and a portion is missing. The table has about 430,000 clones, around 90% seen once. For this clone: Its antigen remains unidentified.

The treatment is: about 20 received Ad26.COV2.S at low or high dose, single or two shots; several received placebo; per-sample allocation not given. Sample collection was performed on day 63 after the first vaccine or placebo injection. The input for sequencing was peripheral blood, taken in a trial of Ad26.COV2.S vaccine versus placebo. The rearrangement links TRBV27 to TRBJ1-2; 10 positions agree with TRBD1. The clonotype originates from a person aged 18-60 years who received the Ad26.COV2.S COVID-19 vaccine or a placebo. CDR3 region: CATSPGQGNYGYTF. The CDR3 coding sequence is TGTGCCACCTCGCCGGGACAGGGGAACTATGGCTACACCTTC.